This TCR beta chain was obtained from a study of cytomegalovirus exposure and HLA in healthy donors. For the study at large: About 83 million unique TCRs from HLA-typed donors made up an early data release.

Each donor was healthy, and each was a bone marrow donor. Germline assignment: CDR1 SGHNT and CDR2 YENEEA. The CDR3 consists of 15 residues. The V gene end was trimmed by 3 bases and the J gene end by 6 bases; junction bases not matched to a gene: 8. On this clone: What it recognizes is unknown.

Study results and limitations: Cytomegalovirus-associated TCR beta chains were listed, numbering some 150. TRBV6-2, TRBV6-3 and some other V segments were excluded as indistinguishable.

60 Vbeta and 13 Jbeta primers were used in PCR. Data came from immunoSEQ multiplex PCR; TCRdb stores just in-frame clones and leaves some out. The sample yields some 140,000 clones, over 60% seen once. The sequence was obtained from a male donor in good health and CMV-seropositive. This chain joins TRBV11-3 and TRBJ2-1, with 7 bases matching TRBD2. Specimen: PBMCs. For the CDR3, the DNA is TGTGCCAGCAGCTTGAGCGGGGCTCCCATCAATGAGCAGTTCTTC. Translated: CASSLSGAPINEQFF. Filled out from reference TRBV11-3 and TRBJ2-1, the complete variable domain reads EAGVVQSPRYKIIEKKQPVAFWCNPISGHNTLYWYLQNLGQGPELLIRYENEEAVDDSQLPKDRFSAERLKGVDSTLKIQPAELGDSAVYLCASSLSGAPINEQFFGPGTRLTVL.